This TCR beta chain originates from a study of shared clonotypes between healthy human individuals. This clone was detected once. Its antigen is unknown. Notes on the study in general: The donor pool, a small one, limited the genetic and exposure-history diversity represented. Clonotype sharing across donors was expected to vary with sequencing depth.

Sequencing used immunoSEQ multiplex PCR; TCRdb keeps in-frame clones, though not all of them. The sample records around 2.1 million clones, approximately 96% being singletons. This sequence was found in a young man in good health. Sequencing input: naive CD4+ T cells sorted from blood. The subset here: CD45RA+ positively selected.

The CDR3 coding sequence is TGCGCCAGCAGCCAAGATTTTCGGCAGGGCGCCGGGGAGCTGTTTTTT. Translating gives CASSQDFRQGAGELFF. The chain joins TRBV4-3 to TRBJ2-2, with TRBD1 as a possible D gene (5 bases). The CDR3 totals 16 residues. CDR1 LGHNA and CDR2 YSLEER come from the germline V gene. V lost 0 bases and J lost 6, with 14 bases in between.